Described below is a single T cell receptor beta chain sequence and its context. The specificity of this receptor is unknown. No per-base quality is available; no much larger clone lies one base away. These data originate in a study of preoperative IRX-2 immunotherapy in early breast cancer (dated by TCRdb to between 2018 and 2021). Explained via the paper, the treatment or condition label denotes: preoperative locoregional IRX-2 cytokine immunotherapy. The samples were obtained from a phase Ib study that tested preoperative, locoregional IRX-2 cytokine immunotherapy meant to prime immune responses. Patients with early-stage breast cancer who were given IRX-2 before surgery served as donors. As encoded in the germline V gene, CDR1 is WSHSY while CDR2 is SAAADI. Reading from cysteine to phenylalanine, the CDR3 counts 19 amino acids. CDR3 DNA only is kept here, 57 bases in frame from base 1. Here V drops 4 bases and J drops 5 bases, and the junction holds 15 bases not matched to any gene.

The library was produced with the immunoSEQ multiplex PCR assay. TCRdb stores this immuneACCESS table with in-frame sequences only. Part of the clones is absent; in the studies checked, under half of the shortfall reflects unresolved V genes, and no reason is known for the rest. Here the sample has roughly 14,000 clones; roughly 90% occur a single time. The ten largest clonotypes hold 25% to 35% of the sample. The TCR sequence derives from a human donor with breast cancer. Sample acquisition took place from a patient treated with IRX-2 immunotherapy. Rearrangement joined TRBV10-2 to TRBJ2-6, and 9 bases in between align with TRBD1. Here is the DNA: TGCGCCAGCAGTGCGGGACAGGGTACGACGTTTTCTCGGGCCAACGTCCTGACTTTC. Its translation reads: CASSAGQGTTFSRANVLTF.